The clone carrying this T cell receptor beta chain was seen only a few times. This entry comes from a study of blood T cell repertoires in COVID-19. TCRdb keeps only in-frame clones here, not all; method: immunoSEQ multiplex PCR. The sample holds 170,000 or so clones; around 87% are singletons and the top ten take about an eighth. Germline V lookup: CDR1 LGHNA, CDR2 YSLEER. J was trimmed by 0 bases and V by 1 base; bases with no gene match: 1. The length of the CDR3 is 15 residues. Specimen: peripheral blood. J is TRBJ1-1 and V is TRBV4-3; 8 nucleotides line up with TRBD1. This receptor was obtained from a woman in her 70s with COVID-19, enrolled during active disease. In DNA form, the CDR3 reads TGCGCCAGCAGCCAAGTACAGGGGGTGAACACTGAAGCTTTCTTT. This sequence encodes CASSQVQGVNTEAFF.